Included here is one TCR beta chain sequence, with context. Its antigen is undetermined. Gene names are mouse gene names. Read coverage stops 1 residue before the CDR3 terminus; the germline J gene supplies the remainder. Other DNA sequences in the sample encode the same CDR3. This table comes from immunoSEQ multiplex PCR, and its TCRdb copy is limited to in-frame clones, with some not included. The table has about 6,900 clones, around 50% seen once. V lost 4 bases, J lost 0 bases, and 8 bases lay in between. The CDR3 totals 14 residues. CDR1 is KGHPV and CDR2 is FQNQEV in the germline V gene (reference sequence). The data are from a study of tissue T cells after allogeneic stem cell transplantation. Time point: mouse harvest day 7 after allogeneic transplant. Each mouse received 10^7 T-cell-depleted marrow cells plus 10^6 splenic CD5+ T cells by tail vein. Study-level results: Shared clones across patients were few; motif clustering revealed tissue-specific shared signatures. Anatomically similar tissues had similar TCR repertoires within each patient.

The sequenced material came from gut tissue. The J gene is TRBJ2-5, the V gene TRBV26; D unclear. The sequence was collected from a female BALB/c mouse given C57BL/6 T cells with graft-versus-host disease after an allogeneic hematopoietic cell transplant. The DNA read from the CDR3 is TGTGCCAGCAGTCCCACAATTAACCAAGACACCCAGTAC. This codes for CASSPTINQDTQY. The whole CDR3 protein reads CASSPTINQDTQYF.